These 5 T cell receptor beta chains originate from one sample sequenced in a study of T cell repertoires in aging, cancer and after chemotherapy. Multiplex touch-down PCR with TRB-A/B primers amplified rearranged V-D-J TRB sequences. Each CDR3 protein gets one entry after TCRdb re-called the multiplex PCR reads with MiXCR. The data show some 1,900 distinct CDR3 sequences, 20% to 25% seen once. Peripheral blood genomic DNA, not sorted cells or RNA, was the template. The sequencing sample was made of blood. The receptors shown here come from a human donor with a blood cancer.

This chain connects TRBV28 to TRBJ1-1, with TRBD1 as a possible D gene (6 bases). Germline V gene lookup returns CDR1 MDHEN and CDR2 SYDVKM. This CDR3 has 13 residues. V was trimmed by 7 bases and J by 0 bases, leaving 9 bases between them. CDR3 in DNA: TGTGCCAGCACCGGACAGATGAACACTGAAGCTTTCTTT. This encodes CASTGQMNTEAFF.

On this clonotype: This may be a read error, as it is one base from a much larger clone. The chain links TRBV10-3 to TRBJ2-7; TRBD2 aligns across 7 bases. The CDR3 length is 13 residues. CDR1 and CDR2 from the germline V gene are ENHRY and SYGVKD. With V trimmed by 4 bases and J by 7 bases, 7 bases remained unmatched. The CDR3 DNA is TGTGCCATCAGTGTGGTGGGAGGGCGTGAGCAGTACTTC. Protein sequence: CAISVVGGREQYF.

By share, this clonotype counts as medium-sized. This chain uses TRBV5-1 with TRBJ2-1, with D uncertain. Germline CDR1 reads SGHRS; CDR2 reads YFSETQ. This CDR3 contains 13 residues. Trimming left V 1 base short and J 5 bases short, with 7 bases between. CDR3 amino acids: CASSLRTNNEQFF. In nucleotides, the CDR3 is TGCGCCAGCAGCTTGCGTACGAACAATGAGCAGTTCTTC. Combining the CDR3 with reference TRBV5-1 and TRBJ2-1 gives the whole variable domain KAGVTQTPRYLIKTRGQQVTLSCSPISGHRSVSWYQQTPGQGLQFLFEYFSETQRNKGNFPGRFSGRQFSNSRSEMNVSTLELGDSALYLCASSLRTNNEQFFGPGTRLTVL.

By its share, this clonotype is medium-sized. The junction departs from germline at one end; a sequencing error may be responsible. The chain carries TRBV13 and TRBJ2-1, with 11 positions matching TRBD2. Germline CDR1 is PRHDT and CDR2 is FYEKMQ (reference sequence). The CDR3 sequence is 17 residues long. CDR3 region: CASSSLTGLAAHNEQFF. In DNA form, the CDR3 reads TGTGCCAGCAGCTCCCTAACGGGACTAGCGGCGCACAACGAGCAGTTCTTC.

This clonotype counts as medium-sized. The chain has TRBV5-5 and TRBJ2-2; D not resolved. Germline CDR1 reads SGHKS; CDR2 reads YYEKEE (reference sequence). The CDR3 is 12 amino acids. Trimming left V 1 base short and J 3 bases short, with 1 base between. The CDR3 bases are TGTGCCAGCAGCTTGTACACCGGGGAGCTGTTTTTT. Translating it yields CASSLYTGELFF.